This passage covers 15 T cell receptor beta chains from one sample sequenced in a study of blood T cell repertoires in COVID-19. Only in-frame clones appear in the TCRdb table, and some are missing; sequencing was by immunoSEQ multiplex PCR. The sample has 360,000 or so clones; over 75% are singletons. Sequencing was carried out using PBMCs or T cells enriched from blood (not recorded which). All receptors derive from a woman in her twenties or thirties who had recovered from COVID-19.

This clone was found a few times. The chain recombines TRBV2 with TRBJ2-1; D is unclear. V was trimmed by 6 bases and J by 0 bases, leaving 9 bases between them. The CDR3 sequence is 14 residues long. Germline V gene sequence: CDR1 SNHLY, CDR2 FYNNEI. The CDR3 spells CASSPSSSYNEQFF. The CDR3 nucleotides are TGTGCCAGCAGCCCTTCTAGCTCCTACAATGAGCAGTTCTTC.

This clone is a singleton in its sample. The chain recombines TRBV5-1 with TRBJ2-7; 10 bases match TRBD2. V lost 3 bases and J lost 5; bases outside the gene matches: 5. Germline V CDR1 and CDR2: SGHRS, YFSETQ. The CDR3 totals 14 residues. The CDR3 loop is CASSSSGSYHEQYF. Written as DNA, the CDR3 is TGCGCCAGCAGCTCTAGCGGGAGCTACCACGAGCAGTACTTC.

The chain combines TRBV7-6 with TRBJ2-5, with D possibly being TRBD2 (5 bases). Germline values: CDR1 SGHVS, CDR2 FNYEAQ. Trimming took 3 bases from V and 5 from J, leaving 10 bases between them. This CDR3 has 13 amino acids. This CDR3 is CASSFPGGETQYF. CDR3 coding DNA: TGTGCCAGCAGCTTCCCTGGCGGGGAGACCCAGTACTTC.

This sequence joins TRBV5-1 and TRBJ1-1, with D possibly matching TRBD1 (6 bases). Trimming left V 1 base short and J 5 bases short, with 15 bases between. The length of the CDR3 is 15 residues. Germline V gene data show CDR1 as SGHRS and CDR2 as YFSETQ. The CDR3 bases are TGCGCCAGCAGCTTGCTCCCCAGGGGAGAGACTGAAGCTTTCTTT. Encoded protein: CASSLLPRGETEAFF.

This CDR3 is CASSRKAAGGATDTQYF. In nucleotides, the CDR3 is TGCGCCAGCAGCCGGAAGGCAGCGGGGGGGGCCACAGATACGCAGTATTTT. This sequence joins TRBV4-1 and TRBJ2-3; TRBD2 agrees at 10 bases. Germline trimming cut 4 bases from V and 2 bases from J; bases unmatched to any gene: 9. From germline, CDR1 is MGHRA and CDR2 YSYEKL. This CDR3 spans 17 amino acids.

V gene TRBV30 combines with J gene TRBJ1-1; D remains unclear. The V gene lost 1 base and the J gene lost 0 bases, with 9 bases spanning the gap. The CDR3 spans 14 residues. Per germline, CDR1 GTSNPN and CDR2 SVGIG (reference sequence). CDR3 DNA: TGTGCCTGGAGTGGTGAGGGTATGAACACTGAAGCTTTCTTT. As protein: CAWSGEGMNTEAFF.

This chain connects TRBV4-2 to TRBJ2-7, with TRBD2 as a possible D gene (5 bases). This CDR3 has 14 residues. CDR1 and CDR2 from the germline V gene are LGHNA and YNFKEQ. The V and J ends lost 2 bases and 3 bases respectively, with 11 bases between them. As DNA, the CDR3 is TGTGCCAGCAGCCAATCCCTACTAGGCTACGAGCAGTACTTC. Amino acids: CASSQSLLGYEQYF.

This chain joins TRBV29-1 and TRBJ1-1; weak D call: TRBD1 (6 bases). The V gene lost 2 bases and the J gene lost 5 bases, with 12 bases spanning the gap. Germline V gene data show CDR1 as SQVTM and CDR2 as ANQGSEA. The CDR3 runs 13 residues. The CDR3 protein is CSVERGRGTEAFF. The CDR3, as DNA: TGCAGCGTTGAACGGGGAAGGGGGACTGAAGCTTTCTTT.

V and J are TRBV4-1 and TRBJ1-1; possible D gene TRBD1, 5 bases. Trimming cost V 1 base and J 0 bases, with 12 bases left between them. The CDR3 is made up of 16 amino acids. Germline V gene sequence: CDR1 MGHRA, CDR2 YSYEKL. The CDR3 spells CASSQAAGLVNTEAFF. In nucleotides, the CDR3 is TGCGCCAGCAGCCAAGCTGCGGGGCTCGTGAACACTGAAGCTTTCTTT.

Concerning this clone: At one boundary the junction diverges from the germline segment, which might be a read error. The chain recombines TRBV7-7 with TRBJ1-1, with D possibly TRBD1 on 6 matching bases. This CDR3 has 13 residues. The germline CDR1 and CDR2 sequences are SSHAT and FNYEAQ (reference sequence). For the CDR3, the DNA is TGTGCTAGCAGCGCCGGGACAATCACTGAAGCTTTCTTT. It codes for CASSAGTITEAFF.

The chain recombines TRBV27 with TRBJ2-1; D may be TRBD1 (6 bases). The CDR3 totals 15 residues. V shed 3 bases and J shed 2 bases, with 11 bases lying between them. CDR1 is MNHEY and CDR2 is SMNVEV in the germline V gene (reference sequence). The CDR3, as DNA: TGTGCCAGCAGTTTTTACTGGGGGCCCTACAATGAGCAGTTCTTC. Translating gives CASSFYWGPYNEQFF.

The rearrangement links TRBV5-6 to TRBJ2-1, with 11 bases that match TRBD2. Germline CDR1 SGHDT, CDR2 YYEEEE. CDR3 length: 16 amino acids. J lost 4 bases, V lost 0 bases, and 3 bases had no gene match. The CDR3 DNA sequence: TGTGCCAGCAGCTTGGTTGGGACTAGCGGATACAATGAGCAGTTCTTC. Translating gives CASSLVGTSGYNEQFF.

Remarks on this clone: Compared with germline, one end of the junction differs, possibly owing to a read error. The V call is TRBV18, the J call TRBJ1-5, with TRBD1 matching over 8 bases. This CDR3 is built from 14 residues. Germline V gene sequence: CDR1 KGHSH, CDR2 LQKENI. CDR3 sequence reads: CASSNAGGNQPQHF. In DNA, the CDR3 is TGTGCCAGCTCAAACGCAGGGGGCAACCAGCCCCAGCATTTT.

V is TRBV5-6 and J is TRBJ2-7; 8 nucleotides align to TRBD2. The germline CDR1 and CDR2 sequences are SGHDT and YYEEEE. V trimming: 0 bases; J trimming: 2 bases; junction bases outside the gene matches: 7. The CDR3 runs to 16 residues. In DNA, the CDR3 is TGTGCCAGCAGCTTGGGGGCGGGGGGCGCGACCTACGAGCAGTACTTC. This encodes CASSLGAGGATYEQYF.

The chain uses TRBV2 and TRBJ1-2; D might be TRBD1 (5 bases). V lost 5 bases and J lost 12, with 16 bases in between. There are 12 residues in the CDR3. CDR1 is SNHLY, CDR2 FYNNEI, per germline. The CDR3 reads CASSLQGGGHTF. DNA of the CDR3: TGTGCCAGCAGTCTGCAGGGTGGCGGCCACACCTTC.